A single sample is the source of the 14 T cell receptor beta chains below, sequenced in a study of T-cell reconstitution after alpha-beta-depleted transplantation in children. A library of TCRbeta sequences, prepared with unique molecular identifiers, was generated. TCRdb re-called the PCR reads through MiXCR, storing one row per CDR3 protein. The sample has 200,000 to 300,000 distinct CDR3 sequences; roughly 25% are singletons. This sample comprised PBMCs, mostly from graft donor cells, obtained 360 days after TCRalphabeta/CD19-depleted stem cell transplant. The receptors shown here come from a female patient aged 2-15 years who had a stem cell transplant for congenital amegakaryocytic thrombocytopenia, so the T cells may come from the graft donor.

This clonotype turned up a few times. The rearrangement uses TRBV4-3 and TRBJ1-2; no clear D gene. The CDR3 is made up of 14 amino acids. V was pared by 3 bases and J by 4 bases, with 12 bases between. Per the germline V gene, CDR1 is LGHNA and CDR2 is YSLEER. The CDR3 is CASSQVTQSYGYTF. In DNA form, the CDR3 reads TGCGCCAGCAGCCAGGTGACCCAGAGCTATGGCTACACCTTC.

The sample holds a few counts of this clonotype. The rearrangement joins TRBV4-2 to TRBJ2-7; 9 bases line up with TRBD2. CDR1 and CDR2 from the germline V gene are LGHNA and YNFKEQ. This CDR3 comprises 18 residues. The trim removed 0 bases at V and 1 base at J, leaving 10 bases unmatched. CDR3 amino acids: CASSQDWSASGTSYEQYF. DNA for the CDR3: TGTGCCAGCAGCCAAGATTGGTCGGCTAGCGGGACTTCCTACGAGCAGTACTTC.

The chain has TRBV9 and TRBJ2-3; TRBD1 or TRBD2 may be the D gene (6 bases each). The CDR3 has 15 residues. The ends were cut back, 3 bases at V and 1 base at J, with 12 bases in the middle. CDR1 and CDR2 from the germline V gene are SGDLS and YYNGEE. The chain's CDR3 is CASSEEGHRTDTQYF. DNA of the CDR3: TGTGCCAGCAGCGAGGAGGGACATCGCACAGATACGCAGTATTTT.

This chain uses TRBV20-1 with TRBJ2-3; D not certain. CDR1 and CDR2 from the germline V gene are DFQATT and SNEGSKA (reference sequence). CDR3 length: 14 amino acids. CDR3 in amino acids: CSLGRWRYTDTQYF. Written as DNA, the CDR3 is TGCAGCTTGGGCCGGTGGCGATACACAGATACGCAGTATTTT.

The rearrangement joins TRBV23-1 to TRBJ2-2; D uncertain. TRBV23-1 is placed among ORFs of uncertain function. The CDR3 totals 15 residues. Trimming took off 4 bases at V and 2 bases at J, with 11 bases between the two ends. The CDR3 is CASSPRLSNTGELFF. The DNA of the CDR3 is TGCGCCAGCAGTCCCAGGCTTTCCAACACCGGGGAGCTGTTTTTT.

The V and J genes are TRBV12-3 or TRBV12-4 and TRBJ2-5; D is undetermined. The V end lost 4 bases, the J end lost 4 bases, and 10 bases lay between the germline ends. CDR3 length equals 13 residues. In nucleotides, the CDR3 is TGTGCCAGCAGTTCGCCAGAAGGAGAGACCCAGTACTTC. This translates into CASSSPEGETQYF.

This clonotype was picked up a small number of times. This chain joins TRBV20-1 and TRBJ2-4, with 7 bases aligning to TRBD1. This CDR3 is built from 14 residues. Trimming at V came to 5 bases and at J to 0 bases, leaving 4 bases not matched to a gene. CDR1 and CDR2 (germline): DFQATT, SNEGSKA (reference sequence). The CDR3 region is CSAYRGIAKNIQYF. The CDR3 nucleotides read TGCAGTGCTTACAGGGGTATAGCCAAAAACATTCAGTACTTC.

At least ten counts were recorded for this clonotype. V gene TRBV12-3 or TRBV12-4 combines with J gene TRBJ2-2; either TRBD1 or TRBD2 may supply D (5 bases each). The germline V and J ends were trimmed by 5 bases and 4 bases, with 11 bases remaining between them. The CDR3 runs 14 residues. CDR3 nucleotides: TGTGCCAGCAGTCCCGGGGCCTTCACCGGGGAGCTGTTTTTT. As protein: CASSPGAFTGELFF.

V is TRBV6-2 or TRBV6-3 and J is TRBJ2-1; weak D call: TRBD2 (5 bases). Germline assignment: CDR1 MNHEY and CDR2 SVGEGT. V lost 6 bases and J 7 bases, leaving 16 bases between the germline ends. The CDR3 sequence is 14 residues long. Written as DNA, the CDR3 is TGTGCCAGCAGGTCCGGGGTCCTTCGGAATGAGCAGTTCTTC. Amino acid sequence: CASRSGVLRNEQFF.

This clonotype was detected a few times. In DNA, the CDR3 is TGTGCCAGCAGCAGTGGACAGCCTGAAGCTTTCTTT. This codes for CASSSGQPEAFF. This sequence joins TRBV7-9 and TRBJ1-1; weak D call: TRBD1 (6 bases). V was shortened by 5 bases and J by 6 bases, with 10 bases between the two germline ends. The germline V gene has CDR1 SEHNR and CDR2 FQNEAQ (reference sequence). The CDR3 extends over 12 amino acids. The full variable domain, its missing parts supplied by reference TRBV7-9 and TRBJ1-1, is DTGVSQNPRHKITKRGQNVTFRCDPISEHNRLYWYRQTLGQGPEFLTYFQNEAQLEKSRLLSDRFSAERPKGSFSTLEIQRTEQGDSAMYLCASSSGQPEAFFGQGTRLTVV.

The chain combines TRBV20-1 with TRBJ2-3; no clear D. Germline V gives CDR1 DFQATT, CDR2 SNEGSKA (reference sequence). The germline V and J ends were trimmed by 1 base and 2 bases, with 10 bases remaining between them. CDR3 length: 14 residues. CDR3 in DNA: TGCAGTGCTAGAGGCCAAGCCTTCACAGATACGCAGTATTTT. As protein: CSARGQAFTDTQYF.

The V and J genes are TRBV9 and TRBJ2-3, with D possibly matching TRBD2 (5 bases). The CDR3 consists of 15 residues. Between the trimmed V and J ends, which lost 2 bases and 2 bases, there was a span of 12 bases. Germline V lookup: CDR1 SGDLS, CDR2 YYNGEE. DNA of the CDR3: TGTGCCAGCAGCGTTAGTGGCGGGCTCACAGATACGCAGTATTTT. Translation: CASSVSGGLTDTQYF.

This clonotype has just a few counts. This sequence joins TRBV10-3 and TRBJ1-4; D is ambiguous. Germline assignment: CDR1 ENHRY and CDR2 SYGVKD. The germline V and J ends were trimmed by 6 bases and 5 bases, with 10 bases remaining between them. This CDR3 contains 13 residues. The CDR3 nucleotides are TGTGCCATCAGGCACAGCCACAATGAAAAACTGTTTTTT. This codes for CAIRHSHNEKLFF.

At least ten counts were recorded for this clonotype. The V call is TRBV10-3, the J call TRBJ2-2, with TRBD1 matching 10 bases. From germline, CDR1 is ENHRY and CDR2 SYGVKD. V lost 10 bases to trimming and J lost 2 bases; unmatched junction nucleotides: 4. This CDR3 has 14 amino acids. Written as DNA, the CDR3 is TGTGCCACCGGGACAGGGGAAAACACCGGGGAGCTGTTTTTT. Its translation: CATGTGENTGELFF.